The TCR beta chain described here comes from a study of control samples from healthy donors and cancer patients. The V segment lost 6 bases and the J segment 5 bases; nucleotides outside the gene matches: 10. The germline gives CDR1 LNHDA, CDR2 SQIVND (reference sequence). The CDR3 spans 16 residues. TCRdb keeps only in-frame clones here, not all; method: immunoSEQ multiplex PCR. The sample holds 140,000 or so clones, around 90% seen once. Sample: blood. This receptor was obtained from a man aged 30 to 39 in good health. The chain combines TRBV19 with TRBJ2-1; TRBD2 agrees at 10 bases. The CDR3 here is CASSPTPSGGNNEQFF. CDR3 in DNA: TGTGCCAGTAGCCCCACCCCTAGCGGGGGAAACAATGAGCAGTTCTTC.